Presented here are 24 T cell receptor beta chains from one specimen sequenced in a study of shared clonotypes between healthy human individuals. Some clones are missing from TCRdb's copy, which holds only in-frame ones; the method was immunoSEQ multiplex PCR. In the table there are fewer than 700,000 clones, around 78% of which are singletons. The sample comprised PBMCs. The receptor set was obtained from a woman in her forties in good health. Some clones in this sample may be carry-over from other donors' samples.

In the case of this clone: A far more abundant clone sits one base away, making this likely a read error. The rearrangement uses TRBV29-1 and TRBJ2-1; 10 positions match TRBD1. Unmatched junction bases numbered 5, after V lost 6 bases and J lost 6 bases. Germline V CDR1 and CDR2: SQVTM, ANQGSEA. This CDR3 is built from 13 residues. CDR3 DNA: TGCAGCGTCGGGACAGGGGCGGTCAATGAGCAGTTCTTC. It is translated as CSVGTGAVNEQFF.

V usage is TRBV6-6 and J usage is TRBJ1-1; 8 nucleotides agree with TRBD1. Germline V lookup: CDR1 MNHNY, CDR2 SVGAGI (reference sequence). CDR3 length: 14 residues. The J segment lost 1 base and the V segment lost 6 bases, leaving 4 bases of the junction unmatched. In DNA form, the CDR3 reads TGTGCCAGCAGAAGGGACAGGCGGAACACTGAAGCTTTCTTT. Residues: CASRRDRRNTEAFF.

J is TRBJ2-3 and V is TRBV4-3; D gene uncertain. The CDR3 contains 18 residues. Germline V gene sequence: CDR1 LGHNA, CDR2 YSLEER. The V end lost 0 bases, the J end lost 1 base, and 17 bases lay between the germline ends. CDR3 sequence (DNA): TGCGCCAGCAGCCAAGATTCTGGCTACCTTACTGGCACAGATACGCAGTATTTT. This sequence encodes CASSQDSGYLTGTDTQYF.

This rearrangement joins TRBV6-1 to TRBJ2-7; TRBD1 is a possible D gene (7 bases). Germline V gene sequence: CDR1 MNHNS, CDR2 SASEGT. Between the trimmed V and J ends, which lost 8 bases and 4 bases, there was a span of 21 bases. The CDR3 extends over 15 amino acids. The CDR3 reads CASGFGGGGIYEQYF. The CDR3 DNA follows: TGTGCCAGCGGATTTGGAGGGGGCGGAATATACGAGCAGTACTTC.

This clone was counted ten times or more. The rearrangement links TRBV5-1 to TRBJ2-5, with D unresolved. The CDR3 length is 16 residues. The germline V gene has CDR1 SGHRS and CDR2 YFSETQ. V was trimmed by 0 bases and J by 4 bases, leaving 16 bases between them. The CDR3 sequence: CASSLAFRGGIETQYF. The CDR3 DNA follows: TGCGCCAGCAGCTTGGCCTTCCGCGGCGGTATAGAGACCCAGTACTTC.

Written as DNA, the CDR3 is TGCGCCAGCAGCTTGGTTCTCCAGGGTGGTTCACCCCTCCACTTT. Its protein product is CASSLVLQGGSPLHF. The chain recombines TRBV5-1 with TRBJ1-6; tentatively, D is TRBD1 (5 bases). CDR1 is SGHRS, CDR2 YFSETQ, per germline. Trimming removed 0 bases at V and 9 bases at J, with 13 bases between. This CDR3 is built from 15 residues.

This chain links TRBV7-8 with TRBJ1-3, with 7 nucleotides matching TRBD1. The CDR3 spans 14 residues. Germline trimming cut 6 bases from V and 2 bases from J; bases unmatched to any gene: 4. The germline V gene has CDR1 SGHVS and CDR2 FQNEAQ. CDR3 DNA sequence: TGTGCCAGCAGTCATAGGGGGCCTGGAAACACCATATATTTT. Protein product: CASSHRGPGNTIYF.

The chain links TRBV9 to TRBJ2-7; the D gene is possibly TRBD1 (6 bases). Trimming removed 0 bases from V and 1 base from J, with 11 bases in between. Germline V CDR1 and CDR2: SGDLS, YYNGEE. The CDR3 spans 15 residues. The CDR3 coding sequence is TGTGCCAGCAGCGTAGATACAGGGCCGTCCTACGAGCAGTACTTC. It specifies CASSVDTGPSYEQYF.

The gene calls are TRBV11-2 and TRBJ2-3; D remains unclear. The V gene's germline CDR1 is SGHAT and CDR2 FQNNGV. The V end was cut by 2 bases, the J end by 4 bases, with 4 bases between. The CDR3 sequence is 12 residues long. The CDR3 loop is CASSLSPDTQYF. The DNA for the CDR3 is TGTGCCAGCAGCTTATCTCCAGATACGCAGTATTTT.

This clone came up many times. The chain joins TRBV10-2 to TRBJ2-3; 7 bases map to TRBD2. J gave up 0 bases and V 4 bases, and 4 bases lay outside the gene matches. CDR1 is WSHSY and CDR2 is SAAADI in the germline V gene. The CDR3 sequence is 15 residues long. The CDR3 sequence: CASSVTSESTDTQYF. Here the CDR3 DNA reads TGCGCCAGCAGTGTAACTAGCGAGAGCACAGATACGCAGTATTTT.

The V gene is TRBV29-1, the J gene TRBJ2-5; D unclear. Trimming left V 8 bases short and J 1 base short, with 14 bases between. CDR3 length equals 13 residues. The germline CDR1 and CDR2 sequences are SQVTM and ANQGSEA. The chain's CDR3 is CSTHTNAQETQYF. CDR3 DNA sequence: TGCAGCACGCACACGAACGCCCAAGAGACCCAGTACTTC.

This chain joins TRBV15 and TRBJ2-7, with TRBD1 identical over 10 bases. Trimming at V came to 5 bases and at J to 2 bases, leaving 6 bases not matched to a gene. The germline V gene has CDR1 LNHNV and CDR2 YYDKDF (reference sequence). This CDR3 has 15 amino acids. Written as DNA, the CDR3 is TGTGCCACCAGCGAAGGGACAGGGGTGCCCTACGAGCAGTACTTC. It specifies CATSEGTGVPYEQYF.

CDR3 protein: CASSLYGEAFF. The CDR3 DNA reads TGTGCCAGCTCCCTGTATGGTGAAGCTTTCTTT. The chain uses TRBV5-6 and TRBJ1-1; no firm D call. The CDR3 contains 11 residues. Trimming removed 7 bases from V and 7 bases from J, with 11 bases in between. Germline assignment: CDR1 SGHDT and CDR2 YYEEEE.

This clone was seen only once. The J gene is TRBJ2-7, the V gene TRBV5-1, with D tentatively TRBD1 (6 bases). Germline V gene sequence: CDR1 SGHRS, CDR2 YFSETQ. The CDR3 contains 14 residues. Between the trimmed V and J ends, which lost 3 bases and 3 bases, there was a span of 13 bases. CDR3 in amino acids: CASSSDRPYYEQYF. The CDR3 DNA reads TGCGCCAGCAGCTCTGACAGGCCCTACTACGAGCAGTACTTC.

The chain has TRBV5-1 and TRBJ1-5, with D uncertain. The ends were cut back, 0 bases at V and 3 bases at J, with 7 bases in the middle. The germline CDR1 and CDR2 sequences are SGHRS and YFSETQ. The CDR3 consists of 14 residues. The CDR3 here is CASSLGINNQPQHF. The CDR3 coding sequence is TGCGCCAGCAGCTTGGGGATAAACAATCAGCCCCAGCATTTT.

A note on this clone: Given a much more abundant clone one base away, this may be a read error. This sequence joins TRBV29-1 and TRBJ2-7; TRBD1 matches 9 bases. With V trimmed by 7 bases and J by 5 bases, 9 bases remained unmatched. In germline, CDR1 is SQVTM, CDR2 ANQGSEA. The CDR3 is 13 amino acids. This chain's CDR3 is CSATVQGAHEQYF. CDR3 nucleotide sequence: TGCAGCGCCACGGTACAGGGGGCTCACGAGCAGTACTTC.

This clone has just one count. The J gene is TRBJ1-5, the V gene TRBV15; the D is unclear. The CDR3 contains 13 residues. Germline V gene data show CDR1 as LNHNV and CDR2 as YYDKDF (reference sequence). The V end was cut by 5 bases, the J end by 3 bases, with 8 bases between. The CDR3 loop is CATSLGYNQPQHF. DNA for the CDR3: TGTGCCACCAGCTTAGGGTACAATCAGCCCCAGCATTTT.

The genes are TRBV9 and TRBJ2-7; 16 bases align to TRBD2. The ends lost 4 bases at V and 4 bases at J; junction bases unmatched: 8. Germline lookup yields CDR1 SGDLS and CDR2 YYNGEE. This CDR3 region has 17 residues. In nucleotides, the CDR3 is TGTGCCAGCAGCCCCTGGGGGGGACTAGCGGGAGGGTACGAGCAGTACTTC. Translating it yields CASSPWGGLAGGYEQYF.

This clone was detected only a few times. CDR3 amino acids: CASSQDLAGGPRQETQYF. CDR3 DNA: TGTGCCAGCAGCCAAGATTTAGCGGGAGGGCCTCGACAAGAGACCCAGTACTTC. The chain links TRBV4-2 to TRBJ2-5; TRBD2 agrees at 11 bases. This CDR3 is built from 18 residues. Germline-derived CDR1 and CDR2 are LGHNA and YNFKEQ. J was trimmed by 2 bases and V by 0 bases; bases with no gene match: 8.

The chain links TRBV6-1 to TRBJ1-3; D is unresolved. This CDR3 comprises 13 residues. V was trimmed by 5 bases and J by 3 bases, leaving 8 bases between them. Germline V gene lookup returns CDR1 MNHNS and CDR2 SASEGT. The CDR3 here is CASSPQGGNTIYF. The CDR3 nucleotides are TGTGCCAGCAGTCCCCAAGGTGGAAACACCATATATTTT.

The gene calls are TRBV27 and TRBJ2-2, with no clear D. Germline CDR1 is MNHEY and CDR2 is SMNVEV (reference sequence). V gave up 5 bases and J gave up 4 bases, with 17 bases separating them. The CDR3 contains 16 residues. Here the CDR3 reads CASSLNPKSSTGELFF. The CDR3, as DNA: TGTGCCAGCAGTCTAAACCCGAAAAGCAGCACCGGGGAGCTGTTTTTT.

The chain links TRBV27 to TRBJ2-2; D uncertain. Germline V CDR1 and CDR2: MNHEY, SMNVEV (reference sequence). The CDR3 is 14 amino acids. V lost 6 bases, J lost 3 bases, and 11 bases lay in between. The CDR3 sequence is CASRPGYYTGELFF. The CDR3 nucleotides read TGTGCCAGCAGGCCGGGTTACTACACCGGGGAGCTGTTTTTT.

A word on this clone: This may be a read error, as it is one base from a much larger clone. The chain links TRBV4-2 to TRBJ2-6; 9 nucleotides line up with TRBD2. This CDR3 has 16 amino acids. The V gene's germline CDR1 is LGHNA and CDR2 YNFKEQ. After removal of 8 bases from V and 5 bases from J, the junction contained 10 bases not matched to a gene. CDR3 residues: CASVAGDFSRANVLTF. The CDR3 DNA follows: TGTGCCAGCGTAGCGGGAGACTTTTCTAGGGCCAACGTCCTGACTTTC.

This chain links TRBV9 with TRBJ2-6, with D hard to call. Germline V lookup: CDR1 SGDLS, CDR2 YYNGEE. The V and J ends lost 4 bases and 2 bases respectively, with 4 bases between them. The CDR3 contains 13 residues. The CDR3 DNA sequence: TGTGCCAGCAGCCAAGCTGGGGCCAACGTCCTGACTTTC. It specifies CASSQAGANVLTF.